This T cell receptor (beta chain) was found in a study of CD8+ T cells in alopecia areata. The study's findings and limits: Given one nonresponder, whether baseline CD8+ expansion relates to response remains uncertain. Researchers report lesional scalp, most notably alopecia totalis/universalis, outstripped normal scalp in clonality.

Reverse transcription of extracted RNA yielded cDNA, which provided the sequencing template. The assay was immunoSEQ multiplex PCR, and TCRdb's table has in-frame clones only and misses some. The sample includes approximately 280,000 clones, 58% seen only once; the top ten take approximately 1.7%. As for treatment: oral pan-JAK inhibitor, 5-10 mg twice daily. Concerning this clone: Its cognate antigen is unknown.

Sequences were derived from CD4+ T cells sorted from blood, sampled at week 24, from a patient treated with tofacitinib. The sequence was obtained from a human donor with alopecia areata.

CDR3 in DNA: TGTGCCAGCAGCCAAAGGGGACTAGCGGGAACAGAGACCCAGTACTTC. As protein: CASSQRGLAGTETQYF. The chain is built from TRBV4-2 and TRBJ2-5, with 13 bases aligning to TRBD2. CDR3 length equals 16 residues. From germline, CDR1 is LGHNA and CDR2 YNFKEQ. J lost 4 bases, V lost 2 bases, and 4 bases had no gene match.